This T cell receptor beta chain was profiled in a study of Ad26.COV2.S vaccination and SARS-CoV-2 variants. Germline CDR1 WNHNN, CDR2 SYGVQD (reference sequence). V was cut by 0 bases and J by 6 bases, with 13 bases left in between. This CDR3 comprises 15 residues. This table comes from immunoSEQ multiplex PCR, and its TCRdb copy is limited to in-frame clones, with some not included. The table shows 410,000 or so clones, with about 93% occurring only once. Documented treatment: around 19 received Ad26.COV2.S at low or high dose, single or two shots; about 5 received placebo; per-sample allocation not given. After the first vaccine or placebo injection, samples were drawn on day 63.

The chain links TRBV10-1 to TRBJ2-3, with no clear D. The source of this sequence is a person aged 18-65 years who received the Ad26.COV2.S COVID-19 vaccine or a placebo. The sequences come from peripheral blood, collected in a trial of Ad26.COV2.S vaccine versus placebo. CDR3 residues: CASSESLSAADTQYF. Written as DNA, the CDR3 is TGCGCCAGCAGTGAGTCGCTCAGCGCCGCGGATACGCAGTATTTT.